This TCR beta chain comes out of a study of cytomegalovirus exposure and HLA in healthy donors. Germline-derived CDR1 and CDR2 are LNHNV and YYDKDF (reference sequence). The CDR3 sequence is 14 residues long. Trimming removed 0 bases from V and 6 bases from J; junction bases left unmatched: 4. The assay was immunoSEQ multiplex PCR, and TCRdb's table has in-frame clones only and misses some. The sample shows some 320,000 clones, roughly 87% of them seen only once. The chain carries TRBV15 and TRBJ2-5, with TRBD2 matching over 7 bases. The sample taken for sequencing was PBMCs. This sequence originates from a woman in her twenties or thirties in good health and CMV-seropositive. The CDR3 bases are TGTGCCACCAGCAGAGAAGGCGGGGGAAAGACCCAGTACTTC. Translation gives CATSREGGGKTQYF.